The source of this T cell receptor (beta chain) is a study of blood T cell repertoires in COVID-19. Overall study: COVID-19 samples, acute and convalescent, were from the United States, Italy and Spain. Nucleic acid was either cDNA or gDNA, and it came from T cells, B-cell-depleted T cells, or PBMCs.

V shed 0 bases and J 5 bases; nucleotides not matched to a gene: 7. Per the germline V gene, CDR1 is SGDLS and CDR2 is YYNGEE. The CDR3 spans 16 residues. In the original processing: Reference gene primer amplification gave estimated nucleated cell counts. Some clones are missing from TCRdb's copy, which holds only in-frame ones; the method was immunoSEQ multiplex PCR. The V and J calls and clone size were taken over from that table, and D and trimming were inferred from the DNA. In the table there are around 94,000 clones, about 80% of which are singletons. The sample comprised peripheral blood. The chain joins TRBV9 to TRBJ2-7, with 11 bases matching TRBD2. This clonotype was obtained from a human donor in a cohort sampled during active COVID-19. The CDR3 loop is CASSVEGTSGLHEQYF. CDR3 DNA: TGTGCCAGCAGCGTAGAAGGGACTAGCGGACTTCACGAGCAGTACTTC.